The T cell receptor (beta chain) under discussion was sequenced for a study of beta chain features in type 1 diabetes. The J segment lost 7 bases and the V segment lost 0 bases, leaving 11 bases of the junction unmatched. The CDR3 is 16 amino acids. Germline assignment: CDR1 GTSNPN and CDR2 SVGIG (reference sequence). The authors reverse transcribed all of the isolated RNA, so sequencing captured expressed TCRB transcripts. An average of approximately 3.4 million reads was obtained for naive, central memory and regulatory T cell samples. The table came from immunoSEQ multiplex PCR; TCRdb's copy has only in-frame clones and leaves some out. In the table there are 400,000 to 600,000 clones, approximately 30% of which are singletons.

The V call is TRBV30, the J call TRBJ2-7, with 11 positions matching TRBD2. The TCR originated in a man aged 18-30 years in good health. The sample comprised naive CD4+ T cells from blood. CDR3 region: CAWSVRRLAGGLEQYF. As DNA, the CDR3 is TGTGCCTGGAGTGTACGACGGTTAGCGGGAGGGTTGGAGCAGTACTTC.